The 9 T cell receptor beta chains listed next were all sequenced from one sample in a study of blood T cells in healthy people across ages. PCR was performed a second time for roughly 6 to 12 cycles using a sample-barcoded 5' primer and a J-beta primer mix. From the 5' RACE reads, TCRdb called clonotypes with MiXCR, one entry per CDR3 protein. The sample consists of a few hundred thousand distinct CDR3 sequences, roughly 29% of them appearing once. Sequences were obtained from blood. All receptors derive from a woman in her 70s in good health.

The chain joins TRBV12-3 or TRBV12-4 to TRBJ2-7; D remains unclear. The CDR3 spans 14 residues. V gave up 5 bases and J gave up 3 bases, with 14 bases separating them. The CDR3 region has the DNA TGTGCCAGCAGTGCCTCAAATCTGGGCTACGAGCAGTACTTC. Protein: CASSASNLGYEQYF.

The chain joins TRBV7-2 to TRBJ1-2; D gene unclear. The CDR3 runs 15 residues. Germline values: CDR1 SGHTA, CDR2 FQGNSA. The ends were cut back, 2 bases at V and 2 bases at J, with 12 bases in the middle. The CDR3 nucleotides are TGTGCCAGCAGCTTACTTGCTGTAGGCAACTATGGCTACACCTTC. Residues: CASSLLAVGNYGYTF.

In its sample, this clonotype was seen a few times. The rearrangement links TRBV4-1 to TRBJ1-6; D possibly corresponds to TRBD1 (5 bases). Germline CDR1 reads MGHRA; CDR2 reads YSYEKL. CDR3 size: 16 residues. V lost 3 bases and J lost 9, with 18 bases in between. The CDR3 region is CASSQSGLRHGSPLHF. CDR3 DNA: TGCGCCAGCAGCCAGTCAGGGTTGCGCCACGGTTCACCCCTCCACTTT.

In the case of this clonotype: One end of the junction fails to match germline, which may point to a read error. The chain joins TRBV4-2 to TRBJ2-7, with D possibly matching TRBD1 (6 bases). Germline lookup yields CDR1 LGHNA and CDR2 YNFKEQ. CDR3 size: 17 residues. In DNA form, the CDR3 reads TGTGCCGGCAGCCCGCACGAGAACAGGGCTAACGTCTACGAGCAGTACTTC. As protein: CAGSPHENRANVYEQYF.

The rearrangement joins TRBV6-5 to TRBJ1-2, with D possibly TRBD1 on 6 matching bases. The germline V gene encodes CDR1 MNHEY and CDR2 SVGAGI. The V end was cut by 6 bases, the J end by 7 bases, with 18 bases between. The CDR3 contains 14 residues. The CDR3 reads CASRPDRRRGGYTF. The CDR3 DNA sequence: TGTGCCAGCAGACCAGACAGGAGGAGGGGTGGCTACACCTTC.

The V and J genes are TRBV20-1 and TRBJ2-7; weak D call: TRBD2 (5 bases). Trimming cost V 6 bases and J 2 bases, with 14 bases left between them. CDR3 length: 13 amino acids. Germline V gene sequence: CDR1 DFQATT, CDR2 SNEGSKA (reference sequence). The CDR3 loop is CSAFSGKTYEQYF. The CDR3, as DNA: TGCAGTGCATTTTCCGGGAAAACCTACGAGCAGTACTTC.

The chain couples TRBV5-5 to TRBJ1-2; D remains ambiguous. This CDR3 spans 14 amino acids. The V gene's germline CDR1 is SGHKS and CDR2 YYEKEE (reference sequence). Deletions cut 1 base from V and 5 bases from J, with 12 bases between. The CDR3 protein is CASSLYPGPYGYTF. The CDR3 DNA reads TGTGCCAGCAGCTTGTACCCCGGCCCTTATGGCTACACCTTC.

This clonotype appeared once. In nucleotides, the CDR3 is TGTGCCAGCAGCCAGATGGACAGGGGGGCGGGGGCCAACGTCCTGACTTTC. This sequence encodes CASSQMDRGAGANVLTF. This rearrangement joins TRBV3-1 to TRBJ2-6; 10 bases align to TRBD1. The CDR3 contains 17 residues. Trimming removed 3 bases from V and 4 bases from J; junction bases left unmatched: 6. Germline V lookup: CDR1 LGHDT, CDR2 YNNKEL (reference sequence).

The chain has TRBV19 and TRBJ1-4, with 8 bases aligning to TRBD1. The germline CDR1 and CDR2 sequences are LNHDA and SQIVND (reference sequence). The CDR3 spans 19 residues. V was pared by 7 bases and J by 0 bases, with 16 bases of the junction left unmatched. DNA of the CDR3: TGTGCCAGTACCCGAAAGGGGGCAGGGGGCTCTACAACTAATGAAAAACTGTTTTTT. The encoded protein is CASTRKGAGGSTTNEKLFF.